This T cell receptor beta chain is from a study of blood T cells in healthy people across ages. As for the study in general: When template switching was applied, about one barcoded beta molecule was captured per two T cells.

About 10 milliliters of peripheral blood were drawn from each donor into EDTA-treated tubes. Study results and caveats: Donors of long life had a larger count of naive CD4+ cells and greater diversity than aged donors.

Alongside a J-beta primer mix, a sample-barcoded 5' primer served in a second PCR lasting roughly 6 to 11 cycles. TCRdb ran MiXCR on the 5' RACE reads and lists one entry per CDR3 protein. The repertoire consists of about 780,000 distinct CDR3 sequences, with 62% occurring once and the leading ten covering 25% to 35%. CDR1 and CDR2 (germline): SGHTA, FQGNSA. Trimming stripped 5 bases from V and 3 bases from J, with 15 bases between. There are 15 residues in the CDR3. Regarding this clonotype: Its antigen is currently unknown.

J is TRBJ2-3 and V is TRBV7-2; perhaps TRBD2 as D (6 bases). The sample comprised blood. This clonotype was obtained from a man aged 25-45 years in good health. The CDR3 is CASSTRGTRTDTQYF. CDR3 DNA: TGTGCCAGCAGCACTCGGGGGACGAGAACAGATACGCAGTATTTT.